This T cell receptor beta chain was captured in a study of cytomegalovirus exposure and HLA in healthy donors. Only in-frame clones appear in the TCRdb table, and some are missing; sequencing was by immunoSEQ multiplex PCR. The top ten hold about 2.1% of the sample, which has roughly 150,000 clones, 85% seen once. Germline lookup yields CDR1 SGHTS and CDR2 YDEGEE. The V segment lost 2 bases and the J segment 7 bases; nucleotides outside the gene matches: 7. The CDR3 runs to 15 residues. The donors were members of the validation cohort comprising about 130 subjects, separate from the roughly 680-subject first cohort.

This clonotype was obtained from a man under 40 in good health and CMV-seropositive. The sequenced sample consisted of PBMCs. The chain couples TRBV5-8 to TRBJ2-1; TRBD1 matches 9 bases. The CDR3 loop reads CASSFGQGYVNEQFF. The DNA of the CDR3 is TGTGCCAGCAGCTTTGGACAGGGGTATGTGAATGAGCAGTTCTTC.